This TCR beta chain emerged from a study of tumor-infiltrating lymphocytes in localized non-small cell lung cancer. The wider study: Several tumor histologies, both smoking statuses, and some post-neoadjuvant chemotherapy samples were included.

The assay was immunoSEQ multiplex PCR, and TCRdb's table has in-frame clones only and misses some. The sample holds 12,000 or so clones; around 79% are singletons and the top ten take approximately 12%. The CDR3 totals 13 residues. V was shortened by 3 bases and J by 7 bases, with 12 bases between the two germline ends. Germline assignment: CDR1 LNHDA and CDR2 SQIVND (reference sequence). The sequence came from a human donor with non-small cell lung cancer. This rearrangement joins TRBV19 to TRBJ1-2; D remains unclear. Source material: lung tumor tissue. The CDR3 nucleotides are TGTGCCAGTAGTATTCCGGAAATGGGTGGCTACACCTTC. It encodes CASSIPEMGGYTF. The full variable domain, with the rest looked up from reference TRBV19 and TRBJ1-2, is DGGITQSPKYLFRKEGQNVTLSCEQNLNHDAMYWYRQDPGQGLRLIYYSQIVNDFQKGDIAEGYSVSREKKESFPLTVTSAQKNPTAFYLCASSIPEMGGYTFGSGTRLTVV.